This entry concerns a single T cell receptor beta chain. Antigen: not known. Profiling relied on immunoSEQ multiplex PCR, and the TCRdb table lists in-frame clones only, not all of them. This table has 100,000 to 130,000 clones, roughly nine tenths appearing once. After autologous stem cell transplantation all patients relapsed, and prior brentuximab vedotin exposure differed between cohorts. Complete response, partial response or progressive disease was each patient's best response. The germline CDR1 and CDR2 sequences are GTSNPN and SVGIG (reference sequence). This CDR3 has 17 amino acids. After removal of 2 bases from V and 2 bases from J, the junction contained 12 bases not matched to a gene. These data belong to a study of PD-1 blockade in classical Hodgkin lymphoma. Study results and limitations: In CD4+ cells, TCR diversity went up significantly by C4D1, but in CD8+ cells it did not. When set against healthy donors, newly diagnosed patients were reported to show lower baseline TCR diversity.

This sample comprised peripheral blood mononuclear cells (PBMCs), obtained before the second cycle of nivolumab. The sequence was obtained from a human donor with classical Hodgkin lymphoma. The chain employs TRBV30 and TRBJ1-3; TRBD1 matches 7 bases. In DNA form, the CDR3 reads TGTGCCTGGAGTACACAGGGGAGGGGGCATCCTGGAAACACCATATATTTT. It translates to CAWSTQGRGHPGNTIYF.